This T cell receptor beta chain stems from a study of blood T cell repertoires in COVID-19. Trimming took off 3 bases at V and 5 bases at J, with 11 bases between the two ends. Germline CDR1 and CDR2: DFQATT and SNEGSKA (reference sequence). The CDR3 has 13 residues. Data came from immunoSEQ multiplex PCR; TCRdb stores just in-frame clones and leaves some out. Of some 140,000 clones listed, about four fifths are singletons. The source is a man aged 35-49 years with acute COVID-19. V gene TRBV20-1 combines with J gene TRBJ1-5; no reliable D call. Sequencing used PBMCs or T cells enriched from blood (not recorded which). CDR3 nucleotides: TGCAGTGCTAGTGTGAACGGAGATCAGCCCCAGCATTTT. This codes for CSASVNGDQPQHF.